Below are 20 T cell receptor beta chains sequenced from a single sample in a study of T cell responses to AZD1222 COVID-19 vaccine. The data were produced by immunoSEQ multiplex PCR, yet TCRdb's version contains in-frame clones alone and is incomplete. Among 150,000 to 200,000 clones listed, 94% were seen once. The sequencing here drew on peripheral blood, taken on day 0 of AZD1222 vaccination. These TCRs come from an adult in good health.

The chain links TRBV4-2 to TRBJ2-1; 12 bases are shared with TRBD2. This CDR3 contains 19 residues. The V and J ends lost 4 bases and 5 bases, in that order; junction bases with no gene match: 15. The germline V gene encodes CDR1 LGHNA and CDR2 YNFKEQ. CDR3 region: CASSPQTSGREETHNEQFF. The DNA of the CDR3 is TGTGCCAGCAGCCCGCAGACTAGCGGGAGAGAGGAGACACACAATGAGCAGTTCTTC.

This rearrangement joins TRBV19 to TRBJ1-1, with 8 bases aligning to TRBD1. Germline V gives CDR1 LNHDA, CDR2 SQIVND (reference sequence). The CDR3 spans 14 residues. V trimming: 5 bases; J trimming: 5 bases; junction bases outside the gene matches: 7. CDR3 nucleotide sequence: TGTGCCAGTAGTCCCGACAGGGGAGGAACTGAAGCTTTCTTT. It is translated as CASSPDRGGTEAFF.

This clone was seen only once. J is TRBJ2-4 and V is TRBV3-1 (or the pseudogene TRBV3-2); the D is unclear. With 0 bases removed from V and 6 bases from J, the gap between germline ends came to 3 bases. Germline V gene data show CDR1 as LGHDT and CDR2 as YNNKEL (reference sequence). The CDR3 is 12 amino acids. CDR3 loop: CASSQDVNIQYF. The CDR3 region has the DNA TGTGCCAGCAGCCAAGATGTAAACATTCAGTACTTC.

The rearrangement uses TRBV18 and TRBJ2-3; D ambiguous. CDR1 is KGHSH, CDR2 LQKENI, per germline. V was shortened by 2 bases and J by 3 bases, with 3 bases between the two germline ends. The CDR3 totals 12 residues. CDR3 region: CASSPRTDTQYF. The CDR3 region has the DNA TGTGCCAGCTCACCAAGAACAGATACGCAGTATTTT.

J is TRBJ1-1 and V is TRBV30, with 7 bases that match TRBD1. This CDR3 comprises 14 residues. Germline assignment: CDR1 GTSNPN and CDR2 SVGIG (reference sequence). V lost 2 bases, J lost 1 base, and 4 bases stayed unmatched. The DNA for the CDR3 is TGTGCCTGGAGTACTCGGACAGGGAACACTGAAGCTTTCTTT. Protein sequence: CAWSTRTGNTEAFF.

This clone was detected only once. The CDR3 spells CASGLVVGVSSYNEQFF. The CDR3 DNA reads TGTGCTAGTGGTTTGGTCGTAGGGGTCAGCTCCTACAATGAGCAGTTCTTC. This rearrangement joins TRBV12-5 to TRBJ2-1; possibly TRBD1 for D (5 bases). Trimming cost V 0 bases and J 0 bases, with 12 bases left between them. CDR1 and CDR2 from the germline V gene are LGHNT and FRNRAP. The CDR3 length is 17 residues.

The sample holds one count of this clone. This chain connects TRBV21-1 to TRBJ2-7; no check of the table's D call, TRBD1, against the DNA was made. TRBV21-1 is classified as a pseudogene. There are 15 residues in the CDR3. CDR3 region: CASSRDEGDSYEQYF. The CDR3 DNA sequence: TGTGCCAGCAGCAGAGATGAGGGGGACAGCTACGAGCAGTACTTC.

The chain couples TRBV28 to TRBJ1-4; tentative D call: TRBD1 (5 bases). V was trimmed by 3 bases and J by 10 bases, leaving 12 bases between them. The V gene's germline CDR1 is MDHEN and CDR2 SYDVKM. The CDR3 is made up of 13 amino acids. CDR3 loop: CASSFEGRGKLFF. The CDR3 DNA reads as TGTGCCAGCAGTTTTGAGGGGAGGGGAAAACTGTTTTTT.

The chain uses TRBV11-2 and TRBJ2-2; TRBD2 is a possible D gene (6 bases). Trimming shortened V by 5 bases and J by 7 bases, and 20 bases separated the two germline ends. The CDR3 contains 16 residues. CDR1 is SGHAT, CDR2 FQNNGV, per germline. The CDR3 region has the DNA TGTGCCAGCAGCCCGATCCCCAGGGAGGCTATCGGGGAGCTGTTTTTT. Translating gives CASSPIPREAIGELFF.

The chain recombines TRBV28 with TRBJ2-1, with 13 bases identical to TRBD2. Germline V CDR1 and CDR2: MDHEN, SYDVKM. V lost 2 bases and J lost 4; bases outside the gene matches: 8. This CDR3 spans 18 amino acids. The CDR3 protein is CASSLERLAGGLYNEQFF. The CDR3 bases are TGTGCCAGCAGTTTAGAGCGACTAGCGGGAGGCCTTTACAATGAGCAGTTCTTC.

The CDR3: CATSDPSGGNTGELFF. The DNA of the CDR3 is TGTGCCACCAGTGACCCTAGCGGGGGGAACACCGGGGAGCTGTTTTTT. V is TRBV24-1 and J is TRBJ2-2; 10 bases are a match to TRBD2. Germline V lookup: CDR1 KGHDR, CDR2 SFDVKD. This CDR3 has 16 residues. J was trimmed by 1 base and V by 4 bases; bases with no gene match: 2.

In DNA, the CDR3 is TGTGCCATCCAGGGGGGACTAGCGAATGAGCAGTTCTTC. Amino acid sequence: CAIQGGLANEQFF. V gene TRBV25-1 combines with J gene TRBJ2-1; 10 bases are shared with TRBD2. Germline V gives CDR1 MGHDK, CDR2 SYGVNS. V lost 10 bases to trimming and J lost 7 bases; unmatched junction nucleotides: 7. The CDR3 totals 13 residues.

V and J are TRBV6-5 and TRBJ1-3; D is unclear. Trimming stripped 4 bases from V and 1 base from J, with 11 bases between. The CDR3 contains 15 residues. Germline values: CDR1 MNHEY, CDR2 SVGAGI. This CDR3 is CASSSPDGSGNTIYF. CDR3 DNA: TGTGCCAGCAGTTCCCCGGATGGGTCTGGAAACACCATATATTTT.

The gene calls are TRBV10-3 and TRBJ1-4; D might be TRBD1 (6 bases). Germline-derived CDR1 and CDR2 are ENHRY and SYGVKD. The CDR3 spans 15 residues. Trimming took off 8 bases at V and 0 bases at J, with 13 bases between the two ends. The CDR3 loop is CAIAVGQSTNEKLFF. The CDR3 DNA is TGTGCCATCGCGGTCGGACAGTCAACTAATGAAAAACTGTTTTTT.

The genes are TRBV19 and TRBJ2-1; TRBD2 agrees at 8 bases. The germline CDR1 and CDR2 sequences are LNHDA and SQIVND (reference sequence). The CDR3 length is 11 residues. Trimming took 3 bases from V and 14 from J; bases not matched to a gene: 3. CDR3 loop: CASSMGTREFF. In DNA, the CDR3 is TGTGCCAGTAGTATGGGGACTAGAGAGTTCTTC.

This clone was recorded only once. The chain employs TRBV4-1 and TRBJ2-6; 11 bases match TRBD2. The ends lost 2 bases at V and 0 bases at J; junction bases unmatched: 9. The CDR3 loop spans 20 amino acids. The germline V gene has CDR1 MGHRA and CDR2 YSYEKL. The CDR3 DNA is TGCGCCAGCAGCCAAATCCCGGGACTAGCGGCTCCCTCTGGGGCCAACGTCCTGACTTTC. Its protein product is CASSQIPGLAAPSGANVLTF.

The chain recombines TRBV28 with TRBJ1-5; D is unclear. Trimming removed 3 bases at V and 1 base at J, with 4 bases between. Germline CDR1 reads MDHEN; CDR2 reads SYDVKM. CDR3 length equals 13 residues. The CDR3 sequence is CASSFESNQPQHF. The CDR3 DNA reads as TGTGCCAGCAGTTTTGAGAGCAATCAGCCCCAGCATTTT.

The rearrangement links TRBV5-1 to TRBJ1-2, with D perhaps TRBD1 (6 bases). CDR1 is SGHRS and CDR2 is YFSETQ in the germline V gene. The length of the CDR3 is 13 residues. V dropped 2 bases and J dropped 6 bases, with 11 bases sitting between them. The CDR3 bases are TGCGCCAGCAGCTTAACGGCAGGGGATGGCTACACCTTC. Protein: CASSLTAGDGYTF. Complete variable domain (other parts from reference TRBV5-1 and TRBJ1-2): KAGVTQTPRYLIKTRGQQVTLSCSPISGHRSVSWYQQTPGQGLQFLFEYFSETQRNKGNFPGRFSGRQFSNSRSEMNVSTLELGDSALYLCASSLTAGDGYTFGSGTRLTVV.

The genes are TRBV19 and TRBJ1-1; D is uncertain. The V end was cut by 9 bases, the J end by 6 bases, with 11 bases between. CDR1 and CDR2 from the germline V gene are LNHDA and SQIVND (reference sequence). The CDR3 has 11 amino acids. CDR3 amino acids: CASEKEPEAFF. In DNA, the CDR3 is TGTGCCAGCGAAAAAGAACCTGAAGCTTTCTTT.

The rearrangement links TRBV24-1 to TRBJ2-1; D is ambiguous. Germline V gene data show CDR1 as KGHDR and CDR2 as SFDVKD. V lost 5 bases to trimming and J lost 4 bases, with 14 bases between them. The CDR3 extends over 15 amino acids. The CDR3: CATSVSSSSYNEQFF. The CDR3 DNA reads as TGTGCCACCAGTGTTTCTTCCTCATCTTACAATGAGCAGTTCTTC.